These 7 T cell receptor beta chains came from one sample sequenced in a study of blood T cell repertoires in COVID-19. Sequenced by immunoSEQ multiplex PCR; TCRdb stores in-frame clones only, minus some. Here the sample spans more than 200,000 clones, over 75% being singletons. Sequencing was performed on PBMCs or T cells enriched from blood (not recorded which). Source of these receptors: a man aged 35 to 55 who had recovered from COVID-19.

CDR3: CASSSFQEAFF. The CDR3 bases are TGCGCCAGCAGCTCCTTTCAGGAAGCTTTCTTT. The chain recombines TRBV4-1 with TRBJ1-1; D is undetermined. V was clipped by 5 bases and J by 8 bases, with 9 bases between them. From germline, CDR1 is MGHRA and CDR2 YSYEKL. The CDR3 spans 11 residues.

The V gene is TRBV19, the J gene TRBJ2-6, with unresolved D. This CDR3 has 15 amino acids. Trimming removed 2 bases at V and 0 bases at J, with 5 bases between. Germline CDR1 and CDR2: LNHDA and SQIVND (reference sequence). This chain's CDR3 is CASSISSSGANVLTF. The CDR3 nucleotides read TGTGCCAGTAGTATATCCAGCTCTGGGGCCAACGTCCTGACTTTC.

V gene TRBV7-6 combines with J gene TRBJ2-5, with 12 bases identical to TRBD2. V shed 0 bases, J shed 2 bases, and the junction held 1 base outside the gene matches. The CDR3 sequence is 16 residues long. CDR1 is SGHVS and CDR2 is FNYEAQ in the germline V gene. CDR3 nucleotide sequence: TGTGCCAGCAGCTTAGCGGGACTAGCGGGTCAAGAGACCCAGTACTTC. Residues: CASSLAGLAGQETQYF.

The rearrangement links TRBV7-9 to TRBJ2-3, with 9 positions matching TRBD2. The ends lost 1 base at V and 2 bases at J; junction bases unmatched: 4. Germline lookup yields CDR1 SEHNR and CDR2 FQNEAQ (reference sequence). This CDR3 comprises 16 residues. The CDR3 region has the DNA TGTGCCAGCAGCTTAGGTCTAGCGGGGACCACAGATACGCAGTATTTT. Translating gives CASSLGLAGTTDTQYF.

This clone was counted a single time. The chain employs TRBV6-5 and TRBJ2-7, with D perhaps matching TRBD2 (6 bases). Trimming took 7 bases from V and 3 from J, leaving 16 bases between them. The CDR3 runs 14 residues. The germline V gene encodes CDR1 MNHEY and CDR2 SVGAGI. For the CDR3, the DNA is TGTGCCAGCACCAACTACGCGGGGCACTACGAGCAGTACTTC. Amino acid sequence: CASTNYAGHYEQYF.

V gene TRBV5-6 combines with J gene TRBJ1-4; no clear D. The CDR3 has 14 amino acids. V was shortened by 2 bases and J by 7 bases, with 12 bases between the two germline ends. Germline V gives CDR1 SGHDT, CDR2 YYEEEE. As DNA, the CDR3 is TGTGCCAGCAGCTTTTGGGGTGAGGGTGAAAAACTGTTTTTT. Translating it yields CASSFWGEGEKLFF.

The V gene is TRBV19, the J gene TRBJ1-5, with 10 bases fitting TRBD1. The CDR3 length is 15 residues. V shed 5 bases and J 3 bases; nucleotides not matched to a gene: 4. The germline gives CDR1 LNHDA, CDR2 SQIVND (reference sequence). The CDR3 protein is CASSLGQGYNQPQHF. The CDR3 DNA sequence: TGTGCCAGTAGTTTGGGACAGGGGTACAATCAGCCCCAGCATTTT.